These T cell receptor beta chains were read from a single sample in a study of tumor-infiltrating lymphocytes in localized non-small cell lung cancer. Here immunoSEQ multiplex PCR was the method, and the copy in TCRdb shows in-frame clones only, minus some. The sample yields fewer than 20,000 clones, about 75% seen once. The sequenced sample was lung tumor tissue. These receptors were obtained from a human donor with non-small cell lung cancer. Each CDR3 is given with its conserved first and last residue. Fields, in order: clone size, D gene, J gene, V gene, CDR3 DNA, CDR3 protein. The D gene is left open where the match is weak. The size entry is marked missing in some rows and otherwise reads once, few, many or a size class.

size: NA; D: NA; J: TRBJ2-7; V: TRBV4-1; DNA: TGCGCCAGCAGCCAAGATTCGTGGGGCTTTAGCGCCCTGCGTTTTTCCTACGAGCAGTACTTC; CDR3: CASSQDSWGFSALRFSYEQYF
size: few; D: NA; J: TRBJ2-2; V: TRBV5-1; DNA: TGCGCCAGCAGCCGCGAGAACACCGGGGAGCTGTTTTTT; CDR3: CASSRENTGELFF
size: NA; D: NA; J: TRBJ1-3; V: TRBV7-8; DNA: TGTGCCAGCAGTTCAGAAGGGGGTTCTGGAAACACCATATATTTT; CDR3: CASSSEGGSGNTIYF
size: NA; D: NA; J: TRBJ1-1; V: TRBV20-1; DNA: TGCAGTGTTCCTCTCGGGGCTGAAGCTTTCTTT; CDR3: CSVPLGAEAFF
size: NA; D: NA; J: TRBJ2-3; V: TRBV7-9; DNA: TGTGCCAGCAGCTGGCGCGGGTCTGGCTGGGGCACAGATACGCAGTATTTT; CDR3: CASSWRGSGWGTDTQYF
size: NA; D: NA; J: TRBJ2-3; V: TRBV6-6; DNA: TGTGCCAGCAGCCGGAATAGCGGCCCAGATACGCAGTATTTT; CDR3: CASSRNSGPDTQYF
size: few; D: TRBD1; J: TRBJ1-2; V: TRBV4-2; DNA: TGTGCCAGCAGCCAAGCAACGACCCCGGTAGGGACAGGGGACGGCTACACCTTC; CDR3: CASSQATTPVGTGDGYTF
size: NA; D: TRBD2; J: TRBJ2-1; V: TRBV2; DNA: TGTGCCAGCATAATCCTCCTAGCGGGCAATGAGCAGTTCTTC; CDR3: CASIILLAGNEQFF
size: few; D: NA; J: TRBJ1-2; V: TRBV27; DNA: TGTGCCAGCAGTTTGAGTGACGGCTCCTATGGCTACACCTTC; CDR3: CASSLSDGSYGYTF
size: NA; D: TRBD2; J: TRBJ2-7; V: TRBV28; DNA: TGTGCCAGCAGTCGCGGGGCGGGACTAGCGGCCTCCTACGAGCAGTACTTC; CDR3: CASSRGAGLAASYEQYF
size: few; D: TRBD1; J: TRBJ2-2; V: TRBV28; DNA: TGTGCCAGCAGTTCCTCCGGGACAGGTCACCGGGAGCTGTTTTTT; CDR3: CASSSSGTGHRELFF
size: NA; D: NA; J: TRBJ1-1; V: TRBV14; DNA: TGTGCCAGCAGCCAAGGGAGGTGGCGCTCTGGGGCTTTCTTT; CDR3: CASSQGRWRSGAFF
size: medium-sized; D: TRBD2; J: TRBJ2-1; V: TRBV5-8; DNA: TGTGCCAGCAGCCGACTAGCGGCCTACAATGAGCAGTTCTTC; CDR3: CASSRLAAYNEQFF
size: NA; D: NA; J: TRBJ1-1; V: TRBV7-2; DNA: TGTGCCAGCAGCTTAGGCAATTACTCCACTGAAGCTTTCTTT; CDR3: CASSLGNYSTEAFF
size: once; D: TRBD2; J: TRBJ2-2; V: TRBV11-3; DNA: TGTGCCAGTAGCGGGAGGAGGACCGGGGAGCTGTTTTTT; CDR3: CASSGRRTGELFF
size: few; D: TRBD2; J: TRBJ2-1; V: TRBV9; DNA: TGTGCCAGCAGCGTAAGCGGGACTAGCGGGAGTGTATACAATGAGCAGTTCTTC; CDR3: CASSVSGTSGSVYNEQFF
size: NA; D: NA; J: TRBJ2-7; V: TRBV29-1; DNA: TGCAGCGCGACCATAGCAGGATACGAGCAGTACTTC; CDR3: CSATIAGYEQYF
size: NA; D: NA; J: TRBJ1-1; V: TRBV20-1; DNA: TGCAGTGTCTCGTCTACTGAAGCTTTCTTT; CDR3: CSVSSTEAFF
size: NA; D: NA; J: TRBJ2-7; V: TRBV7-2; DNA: TGTGCCAGCAGCTTAGACCCCTACGAGCTCTCCGCCGCAACCTACGAGCAGTACTTC; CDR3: CASSLDPYELSAATYEQYF
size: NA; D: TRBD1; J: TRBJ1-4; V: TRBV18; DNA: TGTGCCAGCTCACAGGATCCCGGGACAGCAAATGGACCTGGTTTTTTT; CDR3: CASSQDPGTANGPGFF
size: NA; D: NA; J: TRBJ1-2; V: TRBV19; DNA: TGTGCCAGTAGTACTGACAGTTTTTCTTTCTATGGCTACACCTTC; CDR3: CASSTDSFSFYGYTF
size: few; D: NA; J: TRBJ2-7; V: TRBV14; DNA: TGTGCCAGCAGCCACTTGGGAGGCTCCTACGAGCAGTACTTC; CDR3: CASSHLGGSYEQYF
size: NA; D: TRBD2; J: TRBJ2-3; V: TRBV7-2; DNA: TGTGCCAGCAGCGTAACTAGCGGGAGGCTAGATACGCAGTATTTT; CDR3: CASSVTSGRLDTQYF
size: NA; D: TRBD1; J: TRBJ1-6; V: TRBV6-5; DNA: TGTGCCAGCAGACCGGGACAGGGACGTGCCCTCCACTTT; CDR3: CASRPGQGRALHF
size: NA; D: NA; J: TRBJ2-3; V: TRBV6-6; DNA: TGTGCCAGCAGTTACTCCGTACAGGGTTCAGGGCAGTATTTT; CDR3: CASSYSVQGSGQYF
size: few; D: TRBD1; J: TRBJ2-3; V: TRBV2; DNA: TGTGCCAGAGGGACAGAAAACACAGATACGCAGTATTTT; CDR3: CARGTENTDTQYF
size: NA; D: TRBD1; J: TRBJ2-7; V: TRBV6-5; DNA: TGTGCCAGCAGTTACTCGGGACAGTACTACGAGCAGTACTTC; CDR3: CASSYSGQYYEQYF
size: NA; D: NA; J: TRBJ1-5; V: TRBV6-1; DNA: TGTGCCAGTACTTGGGGCCGGGGGGATCAGCCCCAGCATTTT; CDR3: CASTWGRGDQPQHF
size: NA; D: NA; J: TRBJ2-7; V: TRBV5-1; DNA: TGCGCCAGCAGCTCTCGAGCGGGCCACAGCTACGAGCAGTACTTC; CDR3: CASSSRAGHSYEQYF
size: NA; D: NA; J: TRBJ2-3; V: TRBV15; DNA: TGTGCCACCAGCAGAGATAAGGGTCCCCAGTATTTT; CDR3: CATSRDKGPQYF
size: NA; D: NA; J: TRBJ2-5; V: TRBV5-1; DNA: TGCGCCAGCAGCTTGGAACGAAGCCAAGAGACCCAGTACTTC; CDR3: CASSLERSQETQYF
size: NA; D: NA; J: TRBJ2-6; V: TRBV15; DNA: TGTGCCACCAGCAGAGAGGGGGGTCCGGGACGGATCTCTGGGGCCAACGTCCTGACTTTC; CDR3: CATSREGGPGRISGANVLTF
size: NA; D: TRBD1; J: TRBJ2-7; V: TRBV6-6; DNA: TGTGCCAGCAGTGGGGGCGAGGGGGCTGACGAGCAGTACTTC; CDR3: CASSGGEGADEQYF
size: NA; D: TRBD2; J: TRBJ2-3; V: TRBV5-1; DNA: TGCGCCAGCCGGGAGGGTGTCCTTGGGGCAGATACGCAGTATTTT; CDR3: CASREGVLGADTQYF
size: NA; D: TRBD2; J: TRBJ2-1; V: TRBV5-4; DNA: TGTGCCAGCAGCTTGCGGGGGGGTAATGAGCAGTTCTTC; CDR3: CASSLRGGNEQFF